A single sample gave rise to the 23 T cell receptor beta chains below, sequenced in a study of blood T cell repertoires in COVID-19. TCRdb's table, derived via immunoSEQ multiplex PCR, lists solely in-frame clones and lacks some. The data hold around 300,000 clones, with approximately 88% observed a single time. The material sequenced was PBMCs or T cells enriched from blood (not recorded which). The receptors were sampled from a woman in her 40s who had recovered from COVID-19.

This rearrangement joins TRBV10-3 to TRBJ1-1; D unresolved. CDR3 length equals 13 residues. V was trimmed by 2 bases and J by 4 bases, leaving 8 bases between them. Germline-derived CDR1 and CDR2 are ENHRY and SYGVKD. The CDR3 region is CAISEGLITEAFF. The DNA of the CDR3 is TGTGCCATCAGTGAGGGACTTATCACTGAAGCTTTCTTT.

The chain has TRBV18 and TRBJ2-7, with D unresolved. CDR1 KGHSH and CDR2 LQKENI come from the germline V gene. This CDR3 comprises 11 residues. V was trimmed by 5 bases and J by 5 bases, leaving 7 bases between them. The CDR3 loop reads CASSKLDEQYF. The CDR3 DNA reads TGTGCCAGCTCAAAGTTAGACGAGCAGTACTTC.

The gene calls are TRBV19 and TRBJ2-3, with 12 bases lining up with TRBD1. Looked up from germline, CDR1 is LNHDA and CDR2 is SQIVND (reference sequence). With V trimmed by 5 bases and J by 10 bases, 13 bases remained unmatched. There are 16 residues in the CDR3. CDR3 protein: CASSRRDRGPIDAQYF. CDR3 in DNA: TGTGCCAGTAGTCGCCGGGACAGGGGGCCGATTGACGCGCAGTATTTT.

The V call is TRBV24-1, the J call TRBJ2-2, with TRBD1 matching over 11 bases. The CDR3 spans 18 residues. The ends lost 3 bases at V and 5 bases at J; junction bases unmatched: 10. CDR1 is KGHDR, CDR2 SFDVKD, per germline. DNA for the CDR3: TGTGCCACCAGTGATGTACCGGGACAGGGGGAGAGGACCGGGGAGCTGTTTTTT. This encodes CATSDVPGQGERTGELFF.

The CDR3 reads CASSLRDSLDAEAFF. The CDR3 bases are TGTGCCAGCTCACTTCGGGACAGCCTTGATGCTGAAGCTTTCTTT. This chain connects TRBV18 to TRBJ1-1; 7 nucleotides line up with TRBD1. There are 15 residues in the CDR3. The germline CDR1 and CDR2 sequences are KGHSH and LQKENI. After removal of 4 bases from V and 6 bases from J, the junction contained 11 bases not matched to a gene.

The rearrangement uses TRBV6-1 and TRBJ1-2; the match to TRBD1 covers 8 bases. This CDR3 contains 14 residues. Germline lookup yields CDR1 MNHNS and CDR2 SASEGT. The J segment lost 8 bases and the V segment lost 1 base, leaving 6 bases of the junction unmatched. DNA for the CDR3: TGTGCCAGCAGTGAAGATGGCAGGGGGCAAGGCTACACCTTC. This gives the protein CASSEDGRGQGYTF.

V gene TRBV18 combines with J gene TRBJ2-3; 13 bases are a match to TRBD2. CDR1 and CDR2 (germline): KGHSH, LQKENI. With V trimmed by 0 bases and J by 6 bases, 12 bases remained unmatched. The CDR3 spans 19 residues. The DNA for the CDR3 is TGTGCCAGCTCACCACCGAATAAACTAGCGGGGGGGCCCATGGATACGCAGTATTTT. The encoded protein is CASSPPNKLAGGPMDTQYF.

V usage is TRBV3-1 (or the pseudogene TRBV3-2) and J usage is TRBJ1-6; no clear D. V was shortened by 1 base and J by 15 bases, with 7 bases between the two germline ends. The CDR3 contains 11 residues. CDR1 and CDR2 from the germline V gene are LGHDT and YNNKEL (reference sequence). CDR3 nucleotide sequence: TGTGCCAGCAGCCAAGCTACTGACCTCCACTTT. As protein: CASSQATDLHF.

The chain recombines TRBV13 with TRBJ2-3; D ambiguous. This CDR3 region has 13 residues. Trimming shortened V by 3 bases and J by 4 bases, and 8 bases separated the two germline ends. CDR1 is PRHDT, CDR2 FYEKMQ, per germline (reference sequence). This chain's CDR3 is CASSLTAADTQYF. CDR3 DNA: TGTGCCAGCAGCTTGACTGCGGCAGATACGCAGTATTTT.

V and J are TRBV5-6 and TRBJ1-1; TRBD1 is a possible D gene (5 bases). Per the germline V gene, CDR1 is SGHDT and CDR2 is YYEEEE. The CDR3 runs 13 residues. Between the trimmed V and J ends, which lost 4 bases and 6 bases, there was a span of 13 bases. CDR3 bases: TGTGCCAGCAGCCCACCTGGAGGGGCTGAAGCTTTCTTT. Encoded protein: CASSPPGGAEAFF. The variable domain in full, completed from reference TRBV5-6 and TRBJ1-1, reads DAGVTQSPTHLIKTRGQQVTLRCSPKSGHDTVSWYQQALGQGPQFIFQYYEEEERQRGNFPDRFSGHQFPNYSSELNVNALLLGDSALYLCASSPPGGAEAFFGQGTRLTVV.

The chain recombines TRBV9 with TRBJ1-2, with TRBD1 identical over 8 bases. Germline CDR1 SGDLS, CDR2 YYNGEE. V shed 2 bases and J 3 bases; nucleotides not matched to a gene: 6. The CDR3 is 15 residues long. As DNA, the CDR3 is TGTGCCAGCAGCGTGAGGGACAGGTCCCACTATGGCTACACCTTC. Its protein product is CASSVRDRSHYGYTF.

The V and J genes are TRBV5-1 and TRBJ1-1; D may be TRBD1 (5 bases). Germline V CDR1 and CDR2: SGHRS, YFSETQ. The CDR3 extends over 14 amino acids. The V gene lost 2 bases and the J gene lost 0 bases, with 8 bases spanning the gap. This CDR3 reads CASSLSGMNTEAFF. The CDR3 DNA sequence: TGCGCCAGCAGCTTATCAGGGATGAACACTGAAGCTTTCTTT.

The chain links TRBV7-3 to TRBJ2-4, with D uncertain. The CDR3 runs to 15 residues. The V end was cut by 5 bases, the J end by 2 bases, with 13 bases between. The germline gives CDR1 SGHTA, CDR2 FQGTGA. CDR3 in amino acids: CASSRPLGTKNIQYF. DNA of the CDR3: TGTGCCAGCAGCCGACCTCTAGGAACCAAAAACATTCAGTACTTC.

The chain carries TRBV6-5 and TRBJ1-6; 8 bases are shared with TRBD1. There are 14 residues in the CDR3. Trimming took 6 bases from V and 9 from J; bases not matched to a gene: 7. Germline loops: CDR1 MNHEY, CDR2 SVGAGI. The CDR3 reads CASRLDREGSPLHF. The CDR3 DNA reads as TGTGCCAGCAGACTGGACAGGGAAGGTTCACCCCTCCACTTT.

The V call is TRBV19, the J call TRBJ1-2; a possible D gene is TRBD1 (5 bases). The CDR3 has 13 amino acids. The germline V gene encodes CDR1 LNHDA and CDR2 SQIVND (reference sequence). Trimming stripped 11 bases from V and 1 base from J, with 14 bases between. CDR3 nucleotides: TGTGCCGTGGAAGGGGCCAATAACTATGGCTACACCTTC. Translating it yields CAVEGANNYGYTF.

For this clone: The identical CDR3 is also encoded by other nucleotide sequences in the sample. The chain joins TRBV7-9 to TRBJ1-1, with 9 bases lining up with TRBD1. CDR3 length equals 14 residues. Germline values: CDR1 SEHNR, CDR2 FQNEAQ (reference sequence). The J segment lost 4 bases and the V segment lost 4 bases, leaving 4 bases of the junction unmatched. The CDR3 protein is CASSSPGQGTEAFF. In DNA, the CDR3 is TGTGCCAGCAGCTCTCCGGGACAGGGCACTGAAGCTTTCTTT.

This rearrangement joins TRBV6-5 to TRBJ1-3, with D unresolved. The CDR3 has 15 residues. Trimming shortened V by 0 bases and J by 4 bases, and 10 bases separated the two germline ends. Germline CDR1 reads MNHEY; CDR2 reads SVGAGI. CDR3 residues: CASSYSRGLGNTIYF. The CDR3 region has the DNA TGTGCCAGCAGTTACTCGCGAGGGTTGGGAAACACCATATATTTT.

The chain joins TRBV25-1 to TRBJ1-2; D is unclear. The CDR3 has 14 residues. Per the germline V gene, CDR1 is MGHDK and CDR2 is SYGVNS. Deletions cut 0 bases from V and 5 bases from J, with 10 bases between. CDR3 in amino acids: CASSEYGGGYGYTF. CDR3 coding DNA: TGTGCCAGCAGTGAATATGGTGGAGGGTATGGCTACACCTTC.

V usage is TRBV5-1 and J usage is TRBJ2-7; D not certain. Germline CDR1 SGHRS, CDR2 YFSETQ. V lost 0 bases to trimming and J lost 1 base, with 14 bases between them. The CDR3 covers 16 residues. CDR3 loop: CASSLAMASSSYEQYF. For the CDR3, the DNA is TGCGCCAGCAGCTTGGCCATGGCTAGTTCGTCCTACGAGCAGTACTTC.

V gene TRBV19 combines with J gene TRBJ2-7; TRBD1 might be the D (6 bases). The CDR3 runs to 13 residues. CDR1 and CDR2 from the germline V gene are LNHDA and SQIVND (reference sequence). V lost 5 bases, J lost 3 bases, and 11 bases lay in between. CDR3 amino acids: CASSRDTYYEQYF. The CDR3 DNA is TGTGCCAGTAGTCGGGACACCTACTACGAGCAGTACTTC. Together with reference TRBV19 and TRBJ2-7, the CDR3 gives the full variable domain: DGGITQSPKYLFRKEGQNVTLSCEQNLNHDAMYWYRQDPGQGLRLIYYSQIVNDFQKGDIAEGYSVSREKKESFPLTVTSAQKNPTAFYLCASSRDTYYEQYFGPGTRLTVT.

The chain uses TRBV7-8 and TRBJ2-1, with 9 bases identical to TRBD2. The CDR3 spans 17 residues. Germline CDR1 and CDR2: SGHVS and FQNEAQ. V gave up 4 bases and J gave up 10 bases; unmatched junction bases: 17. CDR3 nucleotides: TGTGCCAGCAGCTACCGTAGCGGGGGCCCCTATGGACCCGAGCAGTTCTTC. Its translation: CASSYRSGGPYGPEQFF.

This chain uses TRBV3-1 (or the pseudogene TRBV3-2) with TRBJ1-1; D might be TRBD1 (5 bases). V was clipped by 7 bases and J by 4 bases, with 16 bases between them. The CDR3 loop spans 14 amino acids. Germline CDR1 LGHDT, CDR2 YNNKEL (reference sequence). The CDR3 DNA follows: TGTGCCAGCACCACCATCGCAGGGCCCACTGAAGCTTTCTTT. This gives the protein CASTTIAGPTEAFF.

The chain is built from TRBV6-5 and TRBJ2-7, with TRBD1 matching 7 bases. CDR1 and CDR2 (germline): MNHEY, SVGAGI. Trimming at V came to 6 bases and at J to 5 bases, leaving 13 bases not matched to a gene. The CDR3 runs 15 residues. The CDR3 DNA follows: TGTGCCAGCAGCTACCTAAGGGGGCGCTGGAACGAGCAGTACTTC. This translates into CASSYLRGRWNEQYF.